This T cell receptor beta chain was sequenced during a study of blood T cell repertoires in COVID-19. Study-wide context: The samples span acute and convalescent COVID-19 from the United States, Italy and Spain. T cells, B-cell-depleted T cells, or PBMCs provided the cDNA or gDNA that served as material.

Authors' methods: The authors estimated nucleated cell counts from reference gene primer amplification. Measured with immunoSEQ multiplex PCR; TCRdb has only the in-frame clones, and not every one. That table furnishes V, J and clone size, whereas the DNA furnished D and trimming. Of 50,000 or so clones in the sample, roughly 87% are singletons; the top ten hold roughly 7.1%. This clone was counted a single time. This sequence was found in a man in his forties or fifties with active COVID-19. The sample consisted of peripheral blood.

The CDR3 here is CASSLRQGADEQYF. The CDR3 nucleotides read TGTGCCAGCAGCTTACGACAGGGGGCGGACGAGCAGTACTTC. The J gene is TRBJ2-7, the V gene TRBV7-9; TRBD1 matches 10 bases. This CDR3 has 14 amino acids. The V gene's germline CDR1 is SEHNR and CDR2 FQNEAQ (reference sequence). V was clipped by 2 bases and J by 5 bases; unmatched bases: 3.